The T cell receptor (beta chain) under discussion was sequenced for a study of CD8 T cells in ankylosing spondylitis. Broader study findings: Certain motif variants had earlier appeared in reactive arthritis synovial fluid and blood.

The V end lost 5 bases, the J end lost 5 bases, and 11 bases lay between the germline ends. Germline V lookup: CDR1 SGHRS, CDR2 YFSETQ. The CDR3 length is 13 residues. About this clonotype itself: Antigen: not known.

One entry per CDR3 protein, called by TCRdb with MiXCR from the 5' RACE reads. The sample has tens of thousands of distinct CDR3 sequences, 16% seen once. The V gene is TRBV5-1, the J gene TRBJ2-1, with a tentative D call TRBD1 (5 bases). The clonotype originates from a male donor with ankylosing spondylitis or in good health (not recorded which). Material for sequencing was blood. The chain's CDR3 is CASRRDSNNEQFF. CDR3 nucleotide sequence: TGCGCCAGCAGACGAGACAGTAACAATGAGCAGTTCTTC.